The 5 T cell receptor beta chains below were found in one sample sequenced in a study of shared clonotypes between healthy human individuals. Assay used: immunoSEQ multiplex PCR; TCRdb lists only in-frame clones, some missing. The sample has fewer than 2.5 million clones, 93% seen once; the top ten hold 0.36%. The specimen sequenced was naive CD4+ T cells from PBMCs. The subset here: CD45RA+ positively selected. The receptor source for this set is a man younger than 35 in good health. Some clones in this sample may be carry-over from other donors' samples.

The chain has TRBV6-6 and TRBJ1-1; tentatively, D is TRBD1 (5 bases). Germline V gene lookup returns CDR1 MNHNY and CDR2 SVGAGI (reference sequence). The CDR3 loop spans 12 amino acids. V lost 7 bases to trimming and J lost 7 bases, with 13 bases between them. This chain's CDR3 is CASKSGLLEAFF. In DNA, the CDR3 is TGTGCCAGCAAGTCAGGGCTTCTTGAAGCTTTCTTT.

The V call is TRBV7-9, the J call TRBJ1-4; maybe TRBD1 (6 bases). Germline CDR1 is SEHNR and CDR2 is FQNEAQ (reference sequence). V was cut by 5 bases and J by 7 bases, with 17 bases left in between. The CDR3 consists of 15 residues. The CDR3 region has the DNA TGTGCCAGCAGCCCCCCAGGGGCTGAAGGTGAAAAACTGTTTTTT. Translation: CASSPPGAEGEKLFF.

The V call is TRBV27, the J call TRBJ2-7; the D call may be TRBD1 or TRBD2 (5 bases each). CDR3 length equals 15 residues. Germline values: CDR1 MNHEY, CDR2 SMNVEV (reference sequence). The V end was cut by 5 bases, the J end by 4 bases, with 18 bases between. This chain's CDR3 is CASSAPGRGMYEQYF. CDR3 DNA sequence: TGTGCCAGCAGTGCCCCGGGACGGGGTATGTACGAGCAGTACTTC.

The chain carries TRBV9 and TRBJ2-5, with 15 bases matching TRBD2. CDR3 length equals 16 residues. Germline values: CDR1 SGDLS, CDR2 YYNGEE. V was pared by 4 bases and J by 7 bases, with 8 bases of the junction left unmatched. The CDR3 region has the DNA TGTGCCAGCAGCACAAGGACTAGCGGGAGGGAAGCGACCCAGTACTTC. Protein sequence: CASSTRTSGREATQYF.

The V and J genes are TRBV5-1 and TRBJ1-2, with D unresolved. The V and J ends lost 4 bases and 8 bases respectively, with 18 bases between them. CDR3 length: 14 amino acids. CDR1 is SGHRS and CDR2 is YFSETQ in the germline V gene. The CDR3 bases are TGCGCCAGCAGCCTGGAGGGTCGCAGCGGGGGCTACACCTTC. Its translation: CASSLEGRSGGYTF. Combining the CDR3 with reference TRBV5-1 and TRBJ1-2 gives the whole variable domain KAGVTQTPRYLIKTRGQQVTLSCSPISGHRSVSWYQQTPGQGLQFLFEYFSETQRNKGNFPGRFSGRQFSNSRSEMNVSTLELGDSALYLCASSLEGRSGGYTFGSGTRLTVV.